This passage covers 15 T cell receptor beta chains from one sample sequenced in a study of T cells in Graves' hyperthyroidism and ophthalmopathy (dated by TCRdb to the late 2010s). The method behind the library was multiplex PCR. The sequencer listed for this sample is Illumina HiSeq 2000. The TCR beta CDR3 regions were amplified from the RNA transcripts. For the first round of RT-PCR on the TCR CDR3, the HTBI primer set was used together with the Qiagen OneStep RT-PCR kit. Using fastp at Q25 and MiXCR, TCRdb reprocessed the public reads and kept productive beta chains. Rows with one shared CDR3 protein collapse into an entry with the most common genes and DNA. The sample table records 700,000 or so distinct CDR3 sequences; 15% to 20% of these occur just once. Around 8.1% of the sample is in the top ten clones. The specimen was blood. All receptors derive from a man younger than 30 with Graves' hyperthyroidism.

Comments on this clonotype: A single base separates this from a much larger clone, so it may be a read error. This sequence joins TRBV11-2 and TRBJ2-1; D not certain. Germline V gene data show CDR1 as SGHAT and CDR2 as FQNNGV. The length of the CDR3 is 13 residues. The CDR3: CASSFSRNNERFF. The CDR3 nucleotides are TGTGCCAGCAGCTTTTCGCGAAACAATGAGCGGTTCTTC.

This clonotype was observed many times. The chain employs TRBV7-9 and TRBJ2-5, with 7 nucleotides matching TRBD2. This CDR3 is 16 amino acids long. Trimming cost V 4 bases and J 1 base; bases outside gene matches: 9. Looked up from germline, CDR1 is SEHNR and CDR2 is FQNEAQ (reference sequence). CDR3 in amino acids: CASSSFPSGTQETQYF. DNA of the CDR3: TGTGCCAGCAGCTCGTTCCCGAGCGGGACCCAAGAGACCCAGTACTTC.

The CDR3 nucleotides read TGTGCCAGCAGCCCCAGGACAGGGCGGCGCGACTACGAGCAGTACTTC. It encodes CASSPRTGRRDYEQYF. The V and J genes are TRBV3-1 and TRBJ2-7; 8 bases map to TRBD1. In germline, CDR1 is LGHDT, CDR2 YNNKEL (reference sequence). The CDR3 extends over 16 amino acids. After removal of 4 bases from V and 3 bases from J, the junction contained 11 bases not matched to a gene.

Many counts were recorded for this clonotype. The V call is TRBV27, the J call TRBJ2-1; D unclear. The length of the CDR3 is 18 residues. CDR1 and CDR2 (germline): MNHEY, SMNVEV (reference sequence). V gave up 3 bases and J gave up 0 bases, with 18 bases separating them. CDR3 in DNA: TGTGCCAGCAGTTTTAGTATCTGGGCCCGGAGCTCCTACAATGAGCAGTTCTTC. This codes for CASSFSIWARSSYNEQFF.

The chain employs TRBV19 and TRBJ2-5; D possibly corresponds to TRBD2 (6 bases). This CDR3 contains 15 residues. The V end lost 3 bases, the J end lost 4 bases, and 15 bases lay between the germline ends. Germline V gene sequence: CDR1 LNHDA, CDR2 SQIVND (reference sequence). The DNA of the CDR3 is TGTGCCAGTAGTATTCGGGGGAGATTGAGAGAGACCCAGTACTTC. It encodes CASSIRGRLRETQYF.

This clonotype was counted a few times. A single base separates this from a much larger clone, so it may be a read error. The chain employs TRBV6-2 or TRBV6-3 and TRBJ2-3; TRBD2 matches 7 bases. The CDR3 loop spans 14 amino acids. Germline-derived CDR1 and CDR2 are MNHEY and SVGEGT. DNA for the CDR3: TGTGCCAGCAGTTACTCGACTAGCACAGGTACGCAGTATTTT. This gives the protein CASSYSTSTGTQYF.

The rearrangement joins TRBV7-9 to TRBJ2-1; TRBD2 matches at 10 bases. V was pared by 5 bases and J by 6 bases, with 10 bases of the junction left unmatched. Germline loops: CDR1 SEHNR, CDR2 FQNEAQ (reference sequence). There are 16 residues in the CDR3. The CDR3 nucleotides read TGTGCCAGCAGCCCCCTACTAGCGGGACTTCTCAATGAGCAGTTCTTC. It yields the protein CASSPLLAGLLNEQFF.

The chain is built from TRBV24-1 and TRBJ2-5, with D maybe TRBD2 (6 bases). The CDR3 sequence is 17 residues long. Germline V gives CDR1 KGHDR, CDR2 SFDVKD. The V end was cut by 5 bases, the J end by 0 bases, with 18 bases between. The CDR3 loop reads CATSGRTSWIYQETQYF. CDR3 in DNA: TGTGCCACCAGTGGCCGTACTAGCTGGATTTACCAAGAGACCCAGTACTTC.

This clonotype was observed many times. The rearrangement joins TRBV5-1 to TRBJ1-4, with D possibly TRBD1 on 5 matching bases. This CDR3 is 13 amino acids long. Germline CDR1 and CDR2: SGHRS and YFSETQ. V lost 4 bases and J lost 4, with 8 bases in between. As DNA, the CDR3 is TGCGCCAGCAGCCCGGGACGTAATGAAAAACTGTTTTTT. Its protein product is CASSPGRNEKLFF.

This clonotype was counted ten times or more. This rearrangement joins TRBV20-1 to TRBJ2-2, with D uncertain. CDR3 length: 12 residues. Trimming cost V 5 bases and J 8 bases, with 12 bases left between them. Looked up from germline, CDR1 is DFQATT and CDR2 is SNEGSKA (reference sequence). CDR3: CSAESLTGELFF. The CDR3 DNA reads TGCAGTGCTGAATCATTGACAGGGGAGCTGTTTTTT.

This sequence joins TRBV24-1 and TRBJ1-4; D is unresolved. CDR3 length: 13 amino acids. CDR1 and CDR2 from the germline V gene are KGHDR and SFDVKD. Between the trimmed V and J ends, which lost 5 bases and 7 bases, there was a span of 10 bases. The CDR3 region is CATSGPGAEKLFF. DNA of the CDR3: TGTGCCACCAGTGGGCCCGGAGCTGAAAAACTGTTTTTT.

In this sample, this clonotype turned up many times. The chain recombines TRBV27 with TRBJ2-7, with TRBD1 matching over 7 bases. CDR1 MNHEY and CDR2 SMNVEV come from the germline V gene (reference sequence). This CDR3 has 15 residues. Trimming at V came to 3 bases and at J to 1 base, leaving 6 bases not matched to a gene. CDR3 nucleotide sequence: TGTGCCAGCAGTTTCTCGGGACAGCCGTCCTACGAGCAGTACTTC. Its translation: CASSFSGQPSYEQYF.

This clonotype turned up a few times. The DNA for the CDR3 is TGCAGTGCTAGAGTCACAGATACGCAGTATTTT. Residues: CSARVTDTQYF. This chain links TRBV20-1 with TRBJ2-3, with D hard to call. V lost 1 base, J lost 2 bases, and 1 base lay in between. CDR3 size: 11 residues. Per germline, CDR1 DFQATT and CDR2 SNEGSKA (reference sequence).

This clonotype was counted between two and nine times. This chain links TRBV13 with TRBJ2-1, with TRBD1 as a possible D gene (5 bases). CDR3 length: 15 amino acids. The V and J ends lost 5 bases and 2 bases respectively, with 13 bases between them. Germline-derived CDR1 and CDR2 are PRHDT and FYEKMQ (reference sequence). This CDR3 is CASSRDLRAYNEQFF. Written as DNA, the CDR3 is TGTGCCAGCAGCCGAGACCTCAGGGCCTACAATGAGCAGTTCTTC.

This clonotype was seen more than once but under ten times. The rearrangement links TRBV12-3 or TRBV12-4 to TRBJ1-2; no definite D call. V shed 6 bases and J shed 0 bases, with 14 bases lying between them. The CDR3 runs to 15 residues. The DNA of the CDR3 is TGTGCCAGCAGCCCCTTTAGGAGGGCTAACTATGGCTACACCTTC. Protein: CASSPFRRANYGYTF.